Listed below are T cell receptor beta chains from one sample, sequenced in a study of PD-1 blockade in classical Hodgkin lymphoma. The data were produced by immunoSEQ multiplex PCR, yet TCRdb's version contains in-frame clones alone and is incomplete. Among about 20,000 clones listed, 70% to 80% were seen once. The sample consisted of peripheral blood mononuclear cells (PBMCs), taken before the fourth cycle of nivolumab. The source of these receptors is a human donor with classical Hodgkin lymphoma. Each CDR3 is given with its conserved first and last residue. D genes are given only for firm matches. Clone size is given for some rows only: seen once, a few or many times, or a class if the clone is expanded.

size	D	J	V	DNA	CDR3
medium-sized	-	TRBJ2-7	TRBV4-1	TGCGCCAGCAGCCAAGTGTTTTCCCTTGACGAGCAGTACTTC	CASSQVFSLDEQYF
-	-	TRBJ1-5	TRBV5-5	TGTGCCAGCAGCTTTATGCCAGGTCCCAAAACAACTCAGCCCCAGCATTTT	CASSFMPGPKTTQPQHF
-	TRBD1	TRBJ2-2	TRBV4-3	TGCGCCAGCAGCCAAGATGACAGGGGGAAGGGCGGGGAGCTGTTTTTT	CASSQDDRGKGGELFF
-	-	TRBJ2-7	TRBV18	TGTGCCAGCTCACGGGACATCCTATACGAGCAGTACTTC	CASSRDILYEQYF
-	TRBD1	TRBJ2-2	TRBV9	TGTGCCAGCAGTTTCAGGGGGCAAGTACCCGGGGAGCTGTTTTTT	CASSFRGQVPGELFF
-	-	TRBJ2-1	TRBV28	TGTGCCAGCTCCGAGGCACAGCCTATCTACAATGAGCAGTTCTTC	CASSEAQPIYNEQFF
-	-	TRBJ1-1	TRBV6-5	TGTGCCAGCAGCCTAAGGGGGGGTACAGCTTTCTTT	CASSLRGGTAFF
-	-	TRBJ1-5	TRBV27	TGTGCCAGCAGTTTAATTGCCGGCAATCAGCCCCAGCATTTT	CASSLIAGNQPQHF
-	-	TRBJ2-1	TRBV7-3	TGTGCCAGCAGCTTATTTGTTGGGGCCAATGAGCAGTTCTTC	CASSLFVGANEQFF
few	-	TRBJ2-7	TRBV29-1	TGCAGCGCGTTGGGCGGGGCCTCCTACGAGCAGTACTTC	CSALGGASYEQYF
-	TRBD1	TRBJ2-5	TRBV19	TGTGCCAGTAGTAGGACAGGGGACCAAGAGACCCAGTACTTC	CASSRTGDQETQYF
once	-	TRBJ1-2	TRBV29-1	TGCAGCGTTGATAAACCCGACTATGGCTACACCTTC	CSVDKPDYGYTF
-	TRBD1	TRBJ1-1	TRBV19	TGTGCCAGTAGGTCAGGTCCCGGGACAGGGAGAGTTAACACTGAAGCTTTCTTT	CASRSGPGTGRVNTEAFF
once	TRBD1	TRBJ1-4	TRBV15	TGTGCCACCAGCAGGACAGGGGCGTGGGAAAAACTGTTTTTT	CATSRTGAWEKLFF
once	-	TRBJ1-2	TRBV7-9	TGTGCCAGCAGCCCCTCAGTAGCTAACTATGGCTACACCTTC	CASSPSVANYGYTF
-	TRBD1	TRBJ1-5	TRBV7-9	TGTGCCAGCAGCTTTATGACAGGGGAAGATCAGCCCCAGCATTTT	CASSFMTGEDQPQHF
-	-	TRBJ2-5	TRBV10-3	TGTGCCATCAGTGAGGGCCGGGGGAGCGGACGCCAAGAGACCCAGTACTTC	CAISEGRGSGRQETQYF
-	-	TRBJ1-6	TRBV7-2	TGTGCCAGCAGCTCAAATCCAGCGTTCTATAATTCACCCCTCCACTTT	CASSSNPAFYNSPLHF
-	-	TRBJ2-1	TRBV7-3	TGTGCCAGCAGCTCACAGTTGGGGGAGCAGTTCTTC	CASSSQLGEQFF
-	-	TRBJ2-2	TRBV18	TGTGCCAGCTCACCACTTGGCAGGGGTTTCACCGGGGAGCTGTTTTTT	CASSPLGRGFTGELFF
-	TRBD2	TRBJ2-3	TRBV15	TGTGCCACCAGCAGAGAAGAGCGGGGGGGCCCGTGGGATACGCAGTATTTT	CATSREERGGPWDTQYF
-	-	TRBJ2-1	TRBV5-1	TGCGCCAGCACGAACTCCTACAATGAGCAGTTCTTC	CASTNSYNEQFF
-	-	TRBJ1-2	TRBV5-1	TGCGCCAGCAGCCCCCAGCCGGGTGGGGGTCGGTATGGCTACACCTTC	CASSPQPGGGRYGYTF
-	-	TRBJ1-2	TRBV14	TGTGCCAGCAGCCAAGGACGGTCCTATGGCTACACCTTC	CASSQGRSYGYTF
-	TRBD2	TRBJ2-3	TRBV5-4	TGTGCCAGCAGCCTCCGGACTAGGGGCACAGATACGCAGTATTTT	CASSLRTRGTDTQYF
-	-	TRBJ2-5	TRBV7-6	TGTGCCAGTAGCACGGGATCCCCGGAGACCCAGTACTTC	CASSTGSPETQYF
few	-	TRBJ2-5	TRBV2	TGTGCCAGCAGTGGGGGGGCAGAAGAGACCCAGTACTTC	CASSGGAEETQYF
-	TRBD1	TRBJ2-1	TRBV6-5	TGTGCCAGCAGGCCGGGACAGGGGGGCCTTAATGAGCAGTTCTTC	CASRPGQGGLNEQFF
-	-	TRBJ2-5	TRBV5-5	TGTGCCAGCAGCTTGATGGGACACCAGCAAGAGACCCAGTACTTC	CASSLMGHQQETQYF
-	-	TRBJ2-7	TRBV5-1	TGCGCCAGCAGCTTGGTCCTCCAGTCCTCCTACGAGCAGTACTTC	CASSLVLQSSYEQYF
once	TRBD2	TRBJ2-7	TRBV2	TGTGCCAGCAGTGAAGCGCGAACTAGCGGGTCCTACGAGCAGTACTTC	CASSEARTSGSYEQYF
-	-	TRBJ1-2	TRBV19	TGTGCCAGCGGTGACGTTACAGGGTACTTTGGCTACACCTTC	CASGDVTGYFGYTF
-	TRBD1	TRBJ2-1	TRBV11-2	TGTGCCAGCAGCCTCGGGACAGGGAGCAATGAGCAGTTCTTC	CASSLGTGSNEQFF
-	-	TRBJ2-7	TRBV18	TGTGCCAGCTCAGAGACAGAGGCCTACGAGCAGTACTTC	CASSETEAYEQYF
-	TRBD2	TRBJ2-2	TRBV5-4	TGTGCCAGCAGCACGACACTAGCGGCCTTGAACACCGGGGAGCTGTTTTTT	CASSTTLAALNTGELFF
-	TRBD2	TRBJ2-3	TRBV7-9	TGTGCCAGCAGCCCCGGGACTAGCGGGGGGGCCACAGATACGCAGTATTTT	CASSPGTSGGATDTQYF
once	-	TRBJ2-7	TRBV14	TGTGCCAGCAGCCAAGGCAGACTCGAGCAGTACTTC	CASSQGRLEQYF
-	-	TRBJ1-4	TRBV6-5	TGTGCCAGCAGTTACAGGGGGGATGAAAAACTGTTTTTT	CASSYRGDEKLFF